This T cell receptor (beta chain) is drawn from a study of T-cell memory formation after mild COVID-19. TCRdb recomputed calls from the 5' RACE reads with MiXCR, one row per CDR3 protein. The sample lists hundreds of thousands of distinct CDR3 sequences, around a sixth occurring once. Regarding this clonotype: Its antigen is unidentified.

Notes on the study in general: SARS-CoV-2 specificity was not confirmed for second-wave clones peaking on day 37.

CDR3 length equals 15 residues. V was clipped by 1 base and J by 0 bases; unmatched bases: 2. Germline values: CDR1 SGHNT, CDR2 YYREEE (reference sequence). The clonotype originates from a man aged 18 to 30 who had mild COVID-19 (a few samples of this study predate the infection). Cell type and time point are not known. This rearrangement joins TRBV5-4 to TRBJ2-7, with 9 positions matching TRBD1. Sequenced sample: PBMCs or a T cell subset sorted from them (not recorded which). CDR3 region: CASSLPGQGSYEQYF. The DNA of the CDR3 is TGTGCCAGCAGCTTGCCGGGACAGGGCTCCTACGAGCAGTACTTC.